Included here is one T cell receptor beta chain sequence, with context. Its cognate antigen is unknown. This PCR relied on a set of 60 Vbeta primers and 13 Jbeta primers. Sequencing used immunoSEQ multiplex PCR; TCRdb keeps in-frame clones, though not all of them. Of just under 70,000 clones in the sample, approximately 75% were seen once. CDR1 and CDR2 from the germline V gene are SNHLY and FYNNEI. The CDR3 totals 15 residues. Trimming at V came to 6 bases and at J to 7 bases, leaving 12 bases not matched to a gene. This specimen belongs to a study of cytomegalovirus exposure and HLA in healthy donors. The study's findings and limits: Accurate prediction of HLA-A and HLA-B alleles (for most subjects) was reportedly achieved from TCR beta sequences. In a later analysis, across HLA loci, associated TCR counts were highest for DRB1, lowest for HLA-C.

The clonotype originates from a human donor in good health. Sequenced sample: PBMCs. The chain uses TRBV2 and TRBJ1-2; 9 bases align to TRBD1. CDR3 in amino acids: CASRAGTGIYAGYTF. The CDR3 region has the DNA TGTGCCAGCAGGGCCGGGACAGGGATCTATGCTGGCTACACCTTC. Using reference TRBV2 and TRBJ1-2 for the parts outside the CDR3, the full variable domain is EPEVTQTPSHQVTQMGQEVILRCVPISNHLYFYWYRQILGQKVEFLVSFYNNEISEKSEIFDDQFSVERPDGSNFTLKIRSTKLEDSAMYFCASRAGTGIYAGYTFGSGTRLTVV.